This T cell receptor (beta chain) was retrieved from a study of cytomegalovirus exposure and HLA in healthy donors. Some clones are missing from TCRdb's copy, which holds only in-frame ones; the method was immunoSEQ multiplex PCR. The sample records more than 250,000 clones, approximately 90% being singletons. Trimming cost V 3 bases and J 4 bases; bases outside gene matches: 12. This CDR3 contains 16 residues. Germline V gene data show CDR1 as MDHEN and CDR2 as SYDVKM. The sample was PBMCs. The TCR was taken from a woman under 40 in good health and CMV-seropositive. The V call is TRBV28, the J call TRBJ2-7; 7 bases line up with TRBD1. In DNA, the CDR3 is TGTGCCAGCAGTTTCTCACCCCGACAGGGCCGGTACGAGCAGTACTTC. The encoded protein is CASSFSPRQGRYEQYF.